The next 2 T cell receptor beta chains were all read from a single sample in a study of blood T cell repertoires in COVID-19. TCRdb keeps only in-frame clones here, not all; method: immunoSEQ multiplex PCR. The table includes about 170,000 clones, less than 85% detected once. The sequenced sample was PBMCs or T cells enriched from blood (not recorded which). The receptors here all came from a woman aged 45 to 65 who had recovered from COVID-19.

V gene TRBV28 combines with J gene TRBJ1-5; D unclear. This CDR3 contains 13 residues. CDR1 is MDHEN and CDR2 is SYDVKM in the germline V gene. V was trimmed by 10 bases and J by 4 bases, leaving 14 bases between them. CDR3 sequence (DNA): TGTGCCATAAGCGCCCCGCCTAATCAGCCCCAGCATTTT. The encoded protein is CAISAPPNQPQHF.

V usage is TRBV6-1 and J usage is TRBJ1-3, with a weak D call TRBD1 (5 bases). There are 17 residues in the CDR3. Germline CDR1 is MNHNS and CDR2 is SASEGT. The germline V and J ends were trimmed by 2 bases and 0 bases, with 14 bases remaining between them. Here the CDR3 reads CASSERNGADSGNTIYF. The CDR3 DNA is TGTGCCAGCAGTGAAAGAAATGGGGCCGACTCTGGAAACACCATATATTTT.